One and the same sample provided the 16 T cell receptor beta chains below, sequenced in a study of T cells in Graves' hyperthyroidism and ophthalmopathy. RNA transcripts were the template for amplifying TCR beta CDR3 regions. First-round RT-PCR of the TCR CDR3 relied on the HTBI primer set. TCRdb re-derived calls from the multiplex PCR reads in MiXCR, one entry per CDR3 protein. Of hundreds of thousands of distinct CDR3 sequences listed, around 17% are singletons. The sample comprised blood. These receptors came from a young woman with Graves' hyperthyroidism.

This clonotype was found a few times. The CDR3: CASSLPGTSVNEQFF. For the CDR3, the DNA is TGTGCCAGCAGTCTCCCCGGGACTAGCGTTAATGAGCAGTTCTTC. V is TRBV3-1 and J is TRBJ2-1, with 10 bases lining up with TRBD2. V shed 6 bases, J shed 7 bases, and the junction held 9 bases outside the gene matches. In germline, CDR1 is LGHDT, CDR2 YNNKEL (reference sequence). The CDR3 contains 15 residues.

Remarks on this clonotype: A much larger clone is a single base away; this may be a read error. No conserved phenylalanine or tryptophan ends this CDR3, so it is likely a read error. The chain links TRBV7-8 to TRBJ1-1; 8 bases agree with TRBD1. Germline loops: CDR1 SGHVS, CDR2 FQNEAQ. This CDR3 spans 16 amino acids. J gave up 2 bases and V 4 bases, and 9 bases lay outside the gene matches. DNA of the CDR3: TGTGCCAGCAGCTACAGGGACAGGTTAAGTAACACTGAAGCTTTCTCT. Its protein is CASSYRDRLSNTEAFS.

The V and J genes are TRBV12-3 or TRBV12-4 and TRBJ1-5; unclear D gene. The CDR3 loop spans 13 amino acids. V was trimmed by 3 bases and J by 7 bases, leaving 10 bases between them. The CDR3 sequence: CASSFERLQPQHF. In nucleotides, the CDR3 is TGTGCCAGCAGTTTTGAAAGGTTGCAGCCCCAGCATTTT.

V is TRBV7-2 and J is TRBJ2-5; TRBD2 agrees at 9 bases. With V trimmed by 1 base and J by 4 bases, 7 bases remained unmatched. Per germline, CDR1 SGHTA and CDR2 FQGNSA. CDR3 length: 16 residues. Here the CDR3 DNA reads TGTGCCAGCAGCTTAGTAGCGGGAGAATTGGTAGAGACCCAGTACTTC. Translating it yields CASSLVAGELVETQYF.

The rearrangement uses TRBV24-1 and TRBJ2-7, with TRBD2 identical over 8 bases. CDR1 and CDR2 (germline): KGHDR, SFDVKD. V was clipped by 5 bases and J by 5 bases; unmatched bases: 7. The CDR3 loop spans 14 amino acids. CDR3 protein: CATSAPGGRHEQYF. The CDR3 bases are TGTGCCACCAGTGCCCCGGGGGGGCGCCACGAGCAGTACTTC.

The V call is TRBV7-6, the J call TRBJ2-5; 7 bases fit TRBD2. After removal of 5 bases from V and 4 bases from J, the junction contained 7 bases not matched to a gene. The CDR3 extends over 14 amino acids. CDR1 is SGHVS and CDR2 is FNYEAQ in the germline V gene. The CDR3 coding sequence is TGTGCCAGCAGCCTCCGGTCGGGGGGAGAGACCCAGTACTTC. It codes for CASSLRSGGETQYF.

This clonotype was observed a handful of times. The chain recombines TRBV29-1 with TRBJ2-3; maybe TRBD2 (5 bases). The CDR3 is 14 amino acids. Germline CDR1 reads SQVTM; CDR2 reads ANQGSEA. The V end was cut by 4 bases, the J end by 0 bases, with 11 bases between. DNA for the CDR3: TGCAGCGTTGCGGGATCCTCTAGCACAGATACGCAGTATTTT. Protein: CSVAGSSSTDTQYF.

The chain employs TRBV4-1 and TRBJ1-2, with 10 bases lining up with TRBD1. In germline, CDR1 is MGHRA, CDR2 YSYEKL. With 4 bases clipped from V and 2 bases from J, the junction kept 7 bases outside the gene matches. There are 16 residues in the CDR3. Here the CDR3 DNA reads TGCGCCAGCAGCCGAACCGGGACAGGGGCGAACTATGGCTACACCTTC. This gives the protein CASSRTGTGANYGYTF.

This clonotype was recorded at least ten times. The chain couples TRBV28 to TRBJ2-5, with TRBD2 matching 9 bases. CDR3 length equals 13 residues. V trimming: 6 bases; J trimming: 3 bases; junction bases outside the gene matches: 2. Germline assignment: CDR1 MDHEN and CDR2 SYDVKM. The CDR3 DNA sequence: TGTGCCAGCAGGACTAGCGGTAAAGAGACCCAGTACTTC. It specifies CASRTSGKETQYF.

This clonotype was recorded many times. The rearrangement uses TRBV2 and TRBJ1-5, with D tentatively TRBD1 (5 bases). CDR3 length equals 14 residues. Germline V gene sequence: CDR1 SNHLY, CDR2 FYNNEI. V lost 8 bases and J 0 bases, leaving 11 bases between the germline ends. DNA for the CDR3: TGTGCCAGCGGAGACAGTCGTAGCAATCAGCCCCAGCATTTT. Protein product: CASGDSRSNQPQHF.

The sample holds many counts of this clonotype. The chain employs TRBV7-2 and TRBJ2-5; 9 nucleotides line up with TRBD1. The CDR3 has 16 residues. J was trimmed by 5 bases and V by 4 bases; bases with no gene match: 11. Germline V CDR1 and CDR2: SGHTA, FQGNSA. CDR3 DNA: TGTGCCAGCAGCTACCGGGACAGGGTTCGGTGGGAGACCCAGTACTTC. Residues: CASSYRDRVRWETQYF.

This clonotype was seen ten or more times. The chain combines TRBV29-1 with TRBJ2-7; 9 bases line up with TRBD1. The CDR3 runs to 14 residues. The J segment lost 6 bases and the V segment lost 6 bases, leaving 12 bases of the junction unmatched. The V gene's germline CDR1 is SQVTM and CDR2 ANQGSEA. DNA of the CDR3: TGCAGCGTCCACGCCGGGACAGGGATGAGCGAGCAGTACTTC. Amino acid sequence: CSVHAGTGMSEQYF.

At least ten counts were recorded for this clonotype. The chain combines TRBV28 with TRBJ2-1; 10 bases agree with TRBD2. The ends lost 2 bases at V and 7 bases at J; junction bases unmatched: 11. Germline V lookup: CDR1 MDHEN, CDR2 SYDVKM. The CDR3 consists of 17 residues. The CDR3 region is CASSLTQASGRGNEQFF. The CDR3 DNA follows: TGTGCCAGCAGTTTAACCCAGGCTAGCGGGAGAGGGAATGAGCAGTTCTTC.

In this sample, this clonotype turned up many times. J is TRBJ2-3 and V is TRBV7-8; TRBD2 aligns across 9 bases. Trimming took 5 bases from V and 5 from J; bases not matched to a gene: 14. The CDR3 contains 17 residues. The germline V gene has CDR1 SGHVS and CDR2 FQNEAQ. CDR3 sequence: CASSRKWLAGLEDTQYF. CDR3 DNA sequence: TGTGCCAGCAGCCGTAAGTGGCTAGCGGGACTTGAAGATACGCAGTATTTT. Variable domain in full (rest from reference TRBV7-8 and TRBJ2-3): GAGVSQSPRYKVAKRGQDVALRCDPISGHVSLFWYQQALGQGPEFLTYFQNEAQLDKSGLPSDRFFAERPEGSVSTLKIQRTQQEDSAVYLCASSRKWLAGLEDTQYFGPGTRLTVL.

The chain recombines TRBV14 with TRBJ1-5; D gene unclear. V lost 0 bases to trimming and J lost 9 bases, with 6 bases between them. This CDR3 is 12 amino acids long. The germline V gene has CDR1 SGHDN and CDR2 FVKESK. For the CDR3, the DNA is TGTGCCAGCAGCCAAGACGCTGGGCCCCAGCATTTT. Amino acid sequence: CASSQDAGPQHF.

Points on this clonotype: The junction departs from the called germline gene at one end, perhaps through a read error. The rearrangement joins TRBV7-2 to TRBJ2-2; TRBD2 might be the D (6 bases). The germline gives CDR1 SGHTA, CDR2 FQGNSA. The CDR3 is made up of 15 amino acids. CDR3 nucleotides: TGTGCCAGCAGCTCCCCGACAGCAAACACCGGGGGGCTGTTTTTT. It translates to CASSSPTANTGGLFF.